The T cell receptor (beta chain) described here comes from a study of a mutant IDH1 vaccine in newly diagnosed glioma. Sequencing used immunoSEQ multiplex PCR; TCRdb keeps in-frame clones, though not all of them. The sample lists tens of thousands of clones, approximately 80% seen once, with 5.3% in the top ten. Looked up from germline, CDR1 is GTSNPN and CDR2 is SVGIG (reference sequence). This CDR3 has 12 residues. Germline trimming cut 8 bases from V and 1 base from J; bases unmatched to any gene: 2. This clone showed up just a few times. Its antigen is unidentified. The time point: baseline, week 1 (first vaccination visit). Treatment denoted: pre-vaccination baseline after standard-of-care therapy. Overall study results and limits: Top-clonotype changes in peripheral T cells seemed unrelated to pseudoprogression.

This TCR came from a man in his forties or fifties with glioma. Some clones in this sample may be carry-over from other donors' samples. The V and J genes are TRBV30 and TRBJ1-1, with 9 bases that match TRBD1. The sample in question was PBMCs, obtained from a glioma patient treated with radiotherapy, temozolomide or both. The CDR3 DNA sequence: TGTGCCGGGACAGGGAGGAACACTGAAGCTTTCTTT. It specifies CAGTGRNTEAFF. The full variable domain, rest sourced from reference TRBV30 and TRBJ1-1, is SQTIHQWPATLVQPVGSPLSLECTVEGTSNPNLYWYRQAAGRGLQLLFYSVGIGQISSEVPQNLSASRPQDRQFILSSKKLLLSDSGFYLCAGTGRNTEAFFGQGTRLTVV.